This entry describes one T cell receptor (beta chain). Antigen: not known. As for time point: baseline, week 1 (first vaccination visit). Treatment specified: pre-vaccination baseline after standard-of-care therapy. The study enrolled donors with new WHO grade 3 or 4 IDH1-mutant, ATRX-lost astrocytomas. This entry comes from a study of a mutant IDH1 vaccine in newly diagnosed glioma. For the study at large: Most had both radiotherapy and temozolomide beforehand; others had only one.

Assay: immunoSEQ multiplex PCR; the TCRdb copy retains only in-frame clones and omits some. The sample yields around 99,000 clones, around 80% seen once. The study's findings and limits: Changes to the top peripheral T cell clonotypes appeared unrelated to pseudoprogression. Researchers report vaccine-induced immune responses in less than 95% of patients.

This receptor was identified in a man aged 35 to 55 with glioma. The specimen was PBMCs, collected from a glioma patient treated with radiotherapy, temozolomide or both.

This CDR3 is CASSPRTSGDGDTQYF. The CDR3, as DNA: TGTGCCAGTAGTCCCAGGACTAGCGGGGATGGAGATACGCAGTATTTT. The chain combines TRBV19 with TRBJ2-3; 12 bases map to TRBD2. CDR3 length: 16 residues. Germline values: CDR1 LNHDA, CDR2 SQIVND (reference sequence). V shed 5 bases and J 5 bases; nucleotides not matched to a gene: 8.